This T cell receptor beta chain was identified during a study of blood T cells in healthy people across ages. Overall study findings and caveats: Compared with aged donors, long-lived donors showed fewer expanded clones, suggesting selection.

Each of the donors had roughly 9.3 milliliters of peripheral blood drawn into EDTA-treated Vacutainer tubes. The study isolated at least 7 million PBMCs from each sample. This clonotype was counted at least ten times. Its antigen remains unidentified. Looked up from germline, CDR1 is SGHTA and CDR2 is FQGNSA. Trimming removed 5 bases from V and 0 bases from J, with 24 bases in between. The CDR3 consists of 19 residues. Through a sample-barcoded 5' primer and a J-beta primer mix, a second PCR was run for 7 to 11 cycles. Every sample produced at least 2.5 million CDR3-containing paired-end reads. Via MiXCR, TCRdb re-called the 5' RACE reads, giving one row per CDR3 protein. The sample has 1.5 million to 2 million distinct CDR3 sequences, about 35% seen once.

The chain carries TRBV7-2 and TRBJ2-3; D is perhaps TRBD1 or TRBD2 (7 bases each). This TCR was recovered from a woman aged 25 to 39 in good health. The sample was blood. CDR3 sequence: CASSRRGGGGTSSTDTQYF. The CDR3 nucleotides read TGTGCCAGCAGCCGCCGAGGGGGCGGGGGAACCTCTAGCACAGATACGCAGTATTTT.